The rows below give T cell receptor beta chains drawn from one sample of a study of T cells in Graves' hyperthyroidism and ophthalmopathy. A single record per CDR3 protein comes from TCRdb applying MiXCR to the multiplex PCR reads. The data contain some 600,000 distinct CDR3 sequences, 14% of them seen just once; the ten biggest clones take up around 5.4%. The source material was blood. The receptor source for this set is a woman aged 25 to 39 with Graves' hyperthyroidism that later progressed to Graves' ophthalmopathy. CDR3s include the opening cysteine and the closing phenylalanine or tryptophan. The D gene is left open where the match is weak. Size tells how often a clone was seen (once, few, many) or the class of an expanded clone, and some rows leave it out.

NA,TRBV9,few,TRBJ1-2,TGTGCCAGCAGAGGGACCAACGGCTTCGACTATGGCTACACCTTC,CASRGTNGFDYGYTF
NA,TRBV6-1,many,TRBJ2-5,TGTGCCAGCAGTGAAAAAGGGGGAAAAGAGACCCAGTACTTC,CASSEKGGKETQYF
TRBD2,TRBV27,many,TRBJ2-1,TGTGCCACCCGACGCGGGAGAGGCGACTCCTACAATGAGCAGTTCTTC,CATRRGRGDSYNEQFF
NA,TRBV7-2,many,TRBJ2-7,TGTGCCAGCAGCTTAGGGGCAGGGAGCTCCTACGAGCAGTACTTC,CASSLGAGSSYEQYF
NA,TRBV7-2,many,TRBJ2-5,TGTGCCAGCAGCTCATCTCTGCAAGAGACCCAGTACTTC,CASSSSLQETQYF
NA,TRBV12-3/TRBV12-4,many,TRBJ1-2,TGTGCCAGCAGTTTTAGGGTGGGGGCCGGCTACACCTTC,CASSFRVGAGYTF
TRBD2,TRBV10-3,many,TRBJ2-1,TGTGCCATCAGGGGCGGGAGAGGGGAGGCGTACAATGAGCAGTTCTTC,CAIRGGRGEAYNEQFF
NA,TRBV7-8,many,TRBJ1-2,TGTGCCAGCAGCGGGCAGGGATCACCCTATGGCTACACCTTC,CASSGQGSPYGYTF
NA,TRBV12-3/TRBV12-4,many,TRBJ1-4,TGTGCCAGCAGAGGGCAGTCTAATGAAAAACTGTTTTTT,CASRGQSNEKLFF
NA,TRBV5-1,many,TRBJ1-1,TGTGCCAGCAGTTCGGCAGCCATGAACACTGAAGCTTTCTTT,CASSSAAMNTEAFF
TRBD1,TRBV2,NA,TRBJ2-7,TGTGCCAGTGAAAGGGACAGGATTTACGAGCAGTACTTC,CASERDRIYEQYF
NA,TRBV7-9,NA,TRBJ1-3,TGTGCCAGCAGCCTCCTAAAGAATGCGGGAAACACCATATATTTT,CASSLLKNAGNTIYF
NA,TRBV30,few,TRBJ2-7,TGTGCCTGGAGGAGCCGGTCCTACGAGCAGTACTTC,CAWRSRSYEQYF
TRBD2,TRBV20-1,NA,TRBJ2-7,TGCAGTGCTAGAGATGGAGCTAGCGGGAACTACGAGCAGTACTTC,CSARDGASGNYEQYF
NA,TRBV30,few,TRBJ2-1,TGTGCCTGGACCCAGGCAGGCTCCTACAATGAGCAGTTCTTC,CAWTQAGSYNEQFF
TRBD2,TRBV12-3/TRBV12-4,NA,TRBJ2-2,TGTGCCAGCAGTTTAGGGACTAGCGGGAGCAGGGAGCTGTTTTTT,CASSLGTSGSRELFF
NA,TRBV6-1,NA,TRBJ2-3,TGTGCCAGCAGTGAAATGGGAAAGGGGCGCACAGATACGCAGTATTTT,CASSEMGKGRTDTQYF
TRBD1,TRBV12-3/TRBV12-4,NA,TRBJ1-5,TGTGCCAGCAGCACTACAGGGGGGTCGAGCAATCAGCCCCAGCATTTT,CASSTTGGSSNQPQHF
NA,TRBV7-9,many,TRBJ2-7,TGTGCCAGCAGCTTAGTTCGCCAGGGGCAATACGAGCAGTACTTC,CASSLVRQGQYEQYF
TRBD1,TRBV6-2/TRBV6-3,many,TRBJ2-5,TGTGCCAGCAGCTTACAGGGGTCTCAAGAGACCCAGTACTTC,CASSLQGSQETQYF
NA,TRBV6-1,many,TRBJ1-1,TGTGCCAGCACTTTCCGGGGCGCTGAAGCTTTCTTT,CASTFRGAEAFF
TRBD1,TRBV6-2/TRBV6-3,NA,TRBJ1-2,TGTGCCAGCAGTCCCGGGACAGGGGCCGCATCGGATGGCTACACCTTC,CASSPGTGAASDGYTF
TRBD2,TRBV28,many,TRBJ2-1,TGTGCCAGCAGTTTGGGACCGGGACTAGCGGGAGAGTTCTTC,CASSLGPGLAGEFF
NA,TRBV10-3,many,TRBJ1-1,TGTGCCATCAGTGAGGAGAACACTGAAGCTTTCTTT,CAISEENTEAFF
NA,TRBV7-9,many,TRBJ2-3,TGTGCCAGCAGCTTTAGGACGAATGGAGAAGATACGCAGTATTTT,CASSFRTNGEDTQYF
NA,TRBV12-3/TRBV12-4,many,TRBJ2-7,TGTGCCAGCTGGCTAGGGGTTGGCTCCTACGAGCAGTACTTC,CASWLGVGSYEQYF
TRBD2,TRBV2,once,TRBJ2-1,TGTGCCAGCAGTGAAGCGTCTAGCGGGGGGGATGAGCAGTTCTTC,CASSEASSGGDEQFF
NA,TRBV4-2,NA,TRBJ1-1,TGTGCCAGCAGCCCCGATGACCGAGGTTACACTGAAGCTTTCTTT,CASSPDDRGYTEAFF
TRBD2,TRBV19,many,TRBJ2-7,TGTGCCAGTAGTATCTGGGGACTAGCGCATGCCTACGAGCAGTACTTC,CASSIWGLAHAYEQYF
NA,TRBV6-2/TRBV6-3,many,TRBJ2-2,TGTGCCAGCAGTTACAGGCTATCAAACACCGGGGAGCTGTTTTTT,CASSYRLSNTGELFF
NA,TRBV7-6,NA,TRBJ2-2,TGTGCCAGCAGTGAGCAGGACTTGACCGGGGAGCTGTTTTTT,CASSEQDLTGELFF
NA,TRBV7-2,NA,TRBJ2-4,TGTGCCAGCAGCCTCTATCCGGACATTCAGTACTTC,CASSLYPDIQYF
NA,TRBV29-1,many,TRBJ2-5,TGCAGCGTTGAAGATCGACGAGAGACCCAGTACTTC,CSVEDRRETQYF
TRBD1,TRBV18,many,TRBJ2-7,TGTGCCAGCTCACCATCCGGGACAGCTATCTACGAGCAGTACTTC,CASSPSGTAIYEQYF
NA,TRBV7-2,many,TRBJ1-2,TGTGCCAGCAGCCCCGAACGGGCAGGGCCAGGCTACACCTTC,CASSPERAGPGYTF
TRBD1,TRBV28,NA,TRBJ1-4,TGTGCCAGCAGTTTTATGTTACAGGGGAATGAAAAACTGTTTTTT,CASSFMLQGNEKLFF
NA,TRBV27,many,TRBJ2-1,TGTGCCAGCAGTGTTGGGGGTTACGCCTACAATGAGCAGTTCTTC,CASSVGGYAYNEQFF
NA,TRBV18,many,TRBJ2-3,TGTGCCAGCTCACCCTCTCGGGCAGCGGGTGGAACAGATACGCAGTATTTT,CASSPSRAAGGTDTQYF
NA,TRBV15,many,TRBJ1-6,TGTGCCACCAGCCCGGCAAGGAATTCACCCCTCCACTTT,CATSPARNSPLHF
TRBD2,TRBV11-2,many,TRBJ2-3,TGTGCCAGCAGCCCAGGACTAGCGGGAGTTGGAGATACGCAGTATTTT,CASSPGLAGVGDTQYF
NA,TRBV3-1,few,TRBJ2-1,TGTGCCAGCAGCTTCAGGGTAAGCTACAATGAGCAGTTCTTC,CASSFRVSYNEQFF
TRBD2,TRBV6-5,many,TRBJ2-1,TGTGCCAGCAGTTACTCGAGGGCGGGAGAGGTGGATGAGCAGTTCTTC,CASSYSRAGEVDEQFF
NA,TRBV20-1,many,TRBJ2-3,TGCAGTGCTAGCCCCAGGGCGAGGGGCACAGATACGCAGTATTTT,CSASPRARGTDTQYF
NA,TRBV14,NA,TRBJ1-3,TGTGCCAGCAGCCGGGCCGTGATCTCTGGAAACACCATATATTTT,CASSRAVISGNTIYF
TRBD2,TRBV28,many,TRBJ2-1,TGTGCCAGCAGAGGGACTAGCGGGAGCTCCTACAATGAGCAGTTCTTC,CASRGTSGSSYNEQFF
TRBD1,TRBV27,many,TRBJ2-7,TGTGCCAGCTCGGACAGGGGAGCCTACGAGCAGTACTTC,CASSDRGAYEQYF
TRBD2,TRBV10-3,many,TRBJ2-5,TGTGCCATCTCCCTAGCGGGAGGGCCGGAGCAAGAGACCCAGTACTTC,CAISLAGGPEQETQYF
TRBD1,TRBV18,many,TRBJ1-1,TGTGCCAGCCCACAGGGGCGAGGGGCGTTGAACACTGAAGCTTTCTTT,CASPQGRGALNTEAFF
NA,TRBV7-9,many,TRBJ1-1,TGTGCCAGCAGCTTAGGATCAGCTGAAGCTTTCTTT,CASSLGSAEAFF
NA,TRBV14,few,TRBJ1-4,TGTGCCAGCAGCCAAGATCTGAGGGGGGGAGATGAAAAACTGTTTTTT,CASSQDLRGGDEKLFF
TRBD1,TRBV19,NA,TRBJ1-5,TGTGCCAGTAGCCTCCGGGACAGGAATAATCAGCCCCAGCATTTT,CASSLRDRNNQPQHF
NA,TRBV5-1,NA,TRBJ2-2,TGCGCCAGCAGCTTGGCCCCAGGGCCCACCGGGGAGCTGTTTTTT,CASSLAPGPTGELFF
TRBD2,TRBV19,few,TRBJ2-4,TGTGCCAGTAGTATTGATGCAGGGTCCGGACTAGCGGGGGGGGACAAAAACATTCAGTACTTC,CASSIDAGSGLAGGDKNIQYF
NA,TRBV12-5,many,TRBJ1-5,TGTGCTAGTGGTTTGGTACGGGGGGCAGGCTGGCAGCCCCAGCATTTT,CASGLVRGAGWQPQHF